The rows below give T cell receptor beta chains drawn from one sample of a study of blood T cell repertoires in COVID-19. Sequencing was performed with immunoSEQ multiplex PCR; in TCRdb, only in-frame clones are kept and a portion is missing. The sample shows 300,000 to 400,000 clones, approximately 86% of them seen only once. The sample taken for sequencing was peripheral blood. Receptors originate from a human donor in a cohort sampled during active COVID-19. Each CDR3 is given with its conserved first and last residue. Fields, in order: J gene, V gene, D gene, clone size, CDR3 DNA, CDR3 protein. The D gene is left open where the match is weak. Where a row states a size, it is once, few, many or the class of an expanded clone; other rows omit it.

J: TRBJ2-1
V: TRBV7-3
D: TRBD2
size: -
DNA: TGTGCCAGCAGCTTAAGGCATAGCGGGAGCTTAAATGAGCAGTTCTTC
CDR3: CASSLRHSGSLNEQFF

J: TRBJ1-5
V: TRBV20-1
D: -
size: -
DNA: TGCAGTGCTAGTGGGCGGGGGCTCACAATAAGCAATCAGCCCCAGCATTTT
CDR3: CSASGRGLTISNQPQHF

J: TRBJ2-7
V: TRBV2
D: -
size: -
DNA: TGTGCCAGCAGTGGGCAGGGGAGCTCCTACGAGCAGTACTTC
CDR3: CASSGQGSSYEQYF

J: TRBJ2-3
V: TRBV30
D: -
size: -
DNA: TGTGCCTGGCGGAGTACAGATACGCAGTATTTT
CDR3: CAWRSTDTQYF

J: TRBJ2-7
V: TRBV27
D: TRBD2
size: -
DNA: TGTGCCAGCAGTTTATCCTCCGGGGAGCGGGAGTACGAGCAGTACTTC
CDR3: CASSLSSGEREYEQYF

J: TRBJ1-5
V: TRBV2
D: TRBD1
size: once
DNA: TGTGCCAGCATTTTAGACAGGGACGGTCAGCCCCAGCATTTT
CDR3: CASILDRDGQPQHF

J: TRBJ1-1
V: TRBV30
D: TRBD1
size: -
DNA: TGTGCCTGGACCCCGGGGGGACAGGGCGAAGCTTTCTTT
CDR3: CAWTPGGQGEAFF

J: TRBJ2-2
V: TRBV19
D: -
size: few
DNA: TGTGCCAGTAGTATCGAGGGCGGCACCGGGGAGCTGTTTTTT
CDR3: CASSIEGGTGELFF

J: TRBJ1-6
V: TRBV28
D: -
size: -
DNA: TGTGCCAGCAGGGACAGCGGGGGTTCGCCCCTCCACTTT
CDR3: CASRDSGGSPLHF

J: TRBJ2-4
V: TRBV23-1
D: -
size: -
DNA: TGCGCCAGCAGTAAGGGCCTTGGGAGAACCCTAGCCAAAAACATTCAGTACTTC
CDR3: CASSKGLGRTLAKNIQYF

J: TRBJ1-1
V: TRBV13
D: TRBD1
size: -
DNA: TGTGCCAGCAGATCAGACAGGGACAGCCCGAACACTGAAGCTTTCTTT
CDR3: CASRSDRDSPNTEAFF

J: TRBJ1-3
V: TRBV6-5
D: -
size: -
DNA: TGTGCCAGCAGTTACGGGGCAGGGGCAGCGGGAAACACCATATATTTT
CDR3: CASSYGAGAAGNTIYF

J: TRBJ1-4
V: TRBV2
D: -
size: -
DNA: TGTGCCAGCAGTGCCAGGGGCAATGAAAAACTGTTTTTT
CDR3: CASSARGNEKLFF

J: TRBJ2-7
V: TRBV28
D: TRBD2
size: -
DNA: TGTGCCAGCAGTATTACTAGCGGGAGCTCGTACGAGCAGTACTTC
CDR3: CASSITSGSSYEQYF

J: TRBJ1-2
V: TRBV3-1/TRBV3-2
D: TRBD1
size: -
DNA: TGTGCCAGCAGCCCCGGGATGGGGACAGGGGGTGGCTACACCTTC
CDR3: CASSPGMGTGGGYTF

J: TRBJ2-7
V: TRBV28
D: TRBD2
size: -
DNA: TGTGCCAGCAGTCCCCGCGGGGGGGCTTATTACAACGAGCAGTACTTC
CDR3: CASSPRGGAYYNEQYF

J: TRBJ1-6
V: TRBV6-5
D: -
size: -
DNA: TGTGCCAGCAGCGGCCCAGGGCGGAATTCACCCCTCCACTTT
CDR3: CASSGPGRNSPLHF

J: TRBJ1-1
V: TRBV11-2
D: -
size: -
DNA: TGTGCCAGCAGCTTAGACCGGACAGACCCGAACACTGAAGCTTTCTTT
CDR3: CASSLDRTDPNTEAFF

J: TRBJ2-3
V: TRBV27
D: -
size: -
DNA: TGTGCCAGCAGCTCCGCCCCCTCCGGTTGGGCCACAGATACGCAGTATTTT
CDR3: CASSSAPSGWATDTQYF

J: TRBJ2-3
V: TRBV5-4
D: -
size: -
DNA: TGTGCCAGCAGCTTGGACTACACAGATACGCAGTATTTT
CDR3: CASSLDYTDTQYF

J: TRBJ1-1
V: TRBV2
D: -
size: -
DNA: TGTGCCACCCAGACACCGGGGGATAATGAAGCTTTCTTT
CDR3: CATQTPGDNEAFF

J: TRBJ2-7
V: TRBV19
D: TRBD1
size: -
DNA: TGTGCCAGTGGGACAGGGTTTGCGATCCACGAGCAGTACTTC
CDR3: CASGTGFAIHEQYF

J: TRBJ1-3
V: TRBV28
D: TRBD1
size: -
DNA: TGTGCCAGCAGTTTGGGGACAGGGGCTGGAAACACCATATATTTT
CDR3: CASSLGTGAGNTIYF

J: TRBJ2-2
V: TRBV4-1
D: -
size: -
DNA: TGCGCCAGCACCCATAATCCGGCGGGCCACACCGGGGAGCTGTTTTTT
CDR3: CASTHNPAGHTGELFF

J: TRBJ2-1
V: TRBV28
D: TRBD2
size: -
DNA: TGTGCCAGCAGGCGAACTAGCGGAACCACAGTCAATGAGCAGTTCTTC
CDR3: CASRRTSGTTVNEQFF

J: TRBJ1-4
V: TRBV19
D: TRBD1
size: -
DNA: TGTGCCACTAAACGGGGGACAGGTCCCACTAATGAAAAACTGTTTTTT
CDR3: CATKRGTGPTNEKLFF

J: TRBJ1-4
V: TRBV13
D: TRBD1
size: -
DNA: TGTGCCAGCAGGTTTACACAGGGGAATAATGAAAAACTGTTTTTT
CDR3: CASRFTQGNNEKLFF

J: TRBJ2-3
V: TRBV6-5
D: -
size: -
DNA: TGTGCCAGCAGACGGGACAACACAGATACGCAGTATTTT
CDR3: CASRRDNTDTQYF

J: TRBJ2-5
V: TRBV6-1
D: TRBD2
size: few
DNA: TGTGCCAGCAGTGAACTAGCGGGCTTCAAAGAGACCCAGTACTTC
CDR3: CASSELAGFKETQYF

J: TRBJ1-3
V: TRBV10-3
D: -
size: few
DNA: TGTGCCATCAGTGGGGGTACAGGGTTGGGAAACACCATATATTTT
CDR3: CAISGGTGLGNTIYF

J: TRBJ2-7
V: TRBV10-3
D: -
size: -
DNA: TGTGCCATCAGTGTAACAGGGCAGCAGTACTTC
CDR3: CAISVTGQQYF

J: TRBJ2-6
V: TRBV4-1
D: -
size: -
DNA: TGCGCCAGCAGCCAAGATGGGTGGAGTTCCGGGGCCAACGTCCTGACTTTC
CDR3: CASSQDGWSSGANVLTF

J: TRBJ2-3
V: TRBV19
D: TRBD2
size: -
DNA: TGTGCCAGTAGCCGGACTAGCGGGAGCACAGATACGCAGTATTTT
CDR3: CASSRTSGSTDTQYF

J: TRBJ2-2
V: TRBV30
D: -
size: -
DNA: TGTGCCTGGAGTGTAGGGGGAGGGGAGCTGTTTTTT
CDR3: CAWSVGGGELFF

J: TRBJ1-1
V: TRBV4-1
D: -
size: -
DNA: TGCGCCAGCAGCCAAGTCGGTGGAGTTCGGTCTCGGGACACTGAAGCTTTCTTT
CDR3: CASSQVGGVRSRDTEAFF

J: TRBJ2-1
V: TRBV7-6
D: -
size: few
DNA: TGTGCCAGCAGCTCCCCCCAACAGGGCGACAATGAGCAGTTCTTC
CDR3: CASSSPQQGDNEQFF

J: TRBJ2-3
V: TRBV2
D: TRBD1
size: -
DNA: TGTGCCAGCAGTGAGGACAGGGCGAGCACAGATACGCAGTATTTT
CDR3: CASSEDRASTDTQYF

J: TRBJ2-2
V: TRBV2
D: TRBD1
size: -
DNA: TGTGCCAGCAGTAAGACAGGGGGGAACACCGGGGAGCTGTTTTTT
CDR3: CASSKTGGNTGELFF

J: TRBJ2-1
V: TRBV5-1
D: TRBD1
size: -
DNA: TGCGCCAGCAGCTCCGGGACAGACAATGAGCAGTTCTTC
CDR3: CASSSGTDNEQFF

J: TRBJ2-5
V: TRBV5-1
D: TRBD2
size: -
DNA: TGCGCCAGCAGCTTGGGTCAGACTAGCGGGGGGGATTCCCAAGAGACCCAGTACTTC
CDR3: CASSLGQTSGGDSQETQYF

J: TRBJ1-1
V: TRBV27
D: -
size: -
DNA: TGTGCCAGCAGTTTATCTTTTTCGGGGGAGGTTGAAGCTTTCTTT
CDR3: CASSLSFSGEVEAFF

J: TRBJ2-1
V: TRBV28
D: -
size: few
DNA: TGTGCCAGCAAAGAGAGGAATGAGCAGTTCTTC
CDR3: CASKERNEQFF

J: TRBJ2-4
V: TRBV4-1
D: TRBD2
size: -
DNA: TGCGCCAGCAGCCAAGAGCCCACCGGGACTAGCGGGGGGGCATTCATTCAGTACTTC
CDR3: CASSQEPTGTSGGAFIQYF

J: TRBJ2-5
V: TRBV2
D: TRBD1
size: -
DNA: TGTGCCAGTAAACAGGGGTACCAAGAGACCCAGTACTTC
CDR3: CASKQGYQETQYF

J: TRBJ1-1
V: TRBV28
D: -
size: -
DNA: TGTGCCAGCAGTCCGCCTTTCGGGGGGCCTGAAGCTTTCTTT
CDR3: CASSPPFGGPEAFF

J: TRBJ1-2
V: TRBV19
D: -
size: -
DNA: TGTGCCAGTAGTATAGAAAGGACAGCCGGCTACACCTTC
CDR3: CASSIERTAGYTF

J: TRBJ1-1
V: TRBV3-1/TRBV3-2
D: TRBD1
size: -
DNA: TGTGCCAGCAGCCAAGATCGACAGGGCTCCTTGAACACTGAAGCTTTCTTT
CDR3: CASSQDRQGSLNTEAFF

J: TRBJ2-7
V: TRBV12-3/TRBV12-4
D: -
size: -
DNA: TGTGCCAGCACCGGACAGAACCTCTACGAGCAGTACTTC
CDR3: CASTGQNLYEQYF

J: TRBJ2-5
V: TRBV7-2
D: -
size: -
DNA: TGTGCCAGCAGCTTAGTGTCGGTCGAAGAGACCCAGTACTTC
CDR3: CASSLVSVEETQYF

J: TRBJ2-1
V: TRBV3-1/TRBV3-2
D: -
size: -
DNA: TGTGCCAGCACGGGGGTCCCGACCTCTAGTTTCACAAATGAGCAGTTCTTC
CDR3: CASTGVPTSSFTNEQFF

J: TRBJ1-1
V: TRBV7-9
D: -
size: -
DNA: TGTGCCAGCAGCTTGGAGGTAGCTGAAGCTTTCTTT
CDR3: CASSLEVAEAFF

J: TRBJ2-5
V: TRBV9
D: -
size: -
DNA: TGTGCCAGCAGCGCCGTCTTGGGGGCGGGAGCGGCCGAGACCCAGTACTTC
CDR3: CASSAVLGAGAAETQYF

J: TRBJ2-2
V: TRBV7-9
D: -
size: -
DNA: TGTGCCAGCAGCTTCGGGAATACGGACACCGGGGAGCTGTTTTTT
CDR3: CASSFGNTDTGELFF

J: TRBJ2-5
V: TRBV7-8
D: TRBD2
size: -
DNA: TGTGCCAGCAGCCGACACGCTAGCGGGGAGTACCAAGAGACCCAGTACTTC
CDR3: CASSRHASGEYQETQYF

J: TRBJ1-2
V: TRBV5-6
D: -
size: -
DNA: TGTGCCAGCAGCTTGGCCGCCCGCCTCCTCCGGGGGGAAGACTATGGCTACACCTTC
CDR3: CASSLAARLLRGEDYGYTF

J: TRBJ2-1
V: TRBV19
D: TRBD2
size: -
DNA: TGTGCCAGTACCACCGCGGGGGTGGGCCCTCAGTTCTTC
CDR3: CASTTAGVGPQFF

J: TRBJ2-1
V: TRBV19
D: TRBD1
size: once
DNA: TGTGCCAGTAGGCCTGACAGGGCGGTTAACAATGAGCAGTTCTTC
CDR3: CASRPDRAVNNEQFF

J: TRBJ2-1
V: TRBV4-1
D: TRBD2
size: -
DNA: TGCGCCAGCAGCCAAGATCACCTAGCGGGGAGGTTTACGTTCTTC
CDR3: CASSQDHLAGRFTFF

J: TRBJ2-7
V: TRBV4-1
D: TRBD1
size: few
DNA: TGCGCCAGCAGCGCACGGGACAGGGGAGACGAGCAGTACTTC
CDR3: CASSARDRGDEQYF